A selection of T cell receptor beta chains follows, all from one sample in a study of T cells in localized non-small cell lung cancer. Data came from immunoSEQ multiplex PCR; TCRdb stores just in-frame clones and leaves some out. The sample comprises roughly 40,000 clones, 81% of which are singletons, and roughly 7.3% rests with the top ten. Sequencing used peripheral blood mononuclear cells, obtained before any cancer treatment. The receptors here all came from a male donor at least 60 years old with stage II lung adenocarcinoma. Each CDR3 is given with its conserved first and last residue. A D gene is named only where the DNA matches it firmly. For some rows the clone size is stated as once, few or many, or as a class when expanded; others skip it.

V gene	J gene	D gene	clone size	CDR3 DNA	CDR3 protein
TRBV28	TRBJ1-1	-	-	TGTGCCAGCAGGCGGCGCACTGAAGCTTTCTTT	CASRRRTEAFF
TRBV5-1	TRBJ1-1	TRBD1	-	TGCGCCAGCAGCATAACAGTGACAGGGGGCAAGACTGAAGCTTTCTTT	CASSITVTGGKTEAFF
TRBV28	TRBJ2-1	TRBD1	once	TGTGCCAGCAGGGGGACAGGGAGTGCCTACAATGAGCAGTTCTTC	CASRGTGSAYNEQFF
TRBV2	TRBJ2-7	TRBD1	-	TGTGCCAGCAGGGGACAGTCTGCGCGGGCCGAGCAGTACTTC	CASRGQSARAEQYF
TRBV27	TRBJ2-7	-	-	TGTGCCAGCAGTCCCTACGCTCTTGGGGACGAGCAGTACTTC	CASSPYALGDEQYF
TRBV7-2	TRBJ1-2	-	-	TGTGCCAGCAGCTTAGTACCGGGGCAAGGCTACACCTTC	CASSLVPGQGYTF
TRBV4-1	TRBJ2-5	TRBD2	-	TGCGCCAGCAGCCAAGATCTTCGGGGGGGTCAAGAGACCCAGTACTTC	CASSQDLRGGQETQYF
TRBV7-2	TRBJ2-2	-	few	TGTGCCAGCAGCTTAGGGGCTGGAGGGAGGATCCCCGGGGAGCTGTTTTTT	CASSLGAGGRIPGELFF
TRBV7-3	TRBJ2-7	-	once	TGTGCCAGCAGCTTAGCTGGGGGCTACGAGCAGTACTTC	CASSLAGGYEQYF
TRBV30	TRBJ2-7	-	once	TGTGCCTGGAGTCTAGACTACGAGCAGTACTTC	CAWSLDYEQYF
TRBV5-1	TRBJ2-7	-	-	TGCGCCAGCAGCTTGGCGGCTAGCAGGTACTACGAGCAGTACTTC	CASSLAASRYYEQYF
TRBV4-3	TRBJ2-2	TRBD2	-	TGCGCCAGCAGCCCGGGGACTAGCGGGCCTCGGACCGGGGAGCTGTTTTTT	CASSPGTSGPRTGELFF
TRBV10-3	TRBJ2-7	-	few	TGTGCCATCAGTGCCCAGGGGGAGCAGTACTTC	CAISAQGEQYF
TRBV29-1	TRBJ1-1	-	-	TGCAGCGCCGGACAGTTTGAAGCTTTCTTT	CSAGQFEAFF